The source of this TCR beta chain is a study of blood T cell repertoires in COVID-19. Study-level background: Cohort 3 recovered donors had two negative PCRs, clearance, or symptom resolution. Specimens from acute and convalescent COVID-19 originated in the United States, Italy and Spain. T cells, B-cell-depleted T cells, or PBMCs provided the cDNA or gDNA that served as material.

Clones were read by immunoSEQ multiplex PCR, and TCRdb kept only the in-frame ones, dropping some. The repertoire holds under 200,000 clones, with around 86% as singletons. The V and J ends lost 1 base and 6 bases respectively, with 13 bases between them. Looked up from germline, CDR1 is LGHDT and CDR2 is YNNKEL (reference sequence). CDR3 length: 15 amino acids. The receptor was isolated from a middle-aged woman in a cohort exposed to, infected with or recovered from COVID-19 (not recorded which). The sample consisted of PBMCs or T cells enriched from blood (not recorded which). This sequence joins TRBV3-1 (or the pseudogene TRBV3-2) and TRBJ1-5; D possibly corresponds to TRBD1 (6 bases). This chain's CDR3 is CASSQAPGAGQPQHF. As DNA, the CDR3 is TGTGCCAGCAGCCAAGCGCCAGGGGCGGGTCAGCCCCAGCATTTT.